Sequencing of this T cell receptor (beta chain) was carried out in a study of beta chain features in type 1 diabetes. The study's findings and limits: Sampled from patients, naive, central memory and Treg TCRB repertoires appeared more similar than those sampled from healthy donors. The question left open here concerned HLA type influencing TCRB rearrangement. Junctions at VDJ sites from type 1 diabetes patients had fewer insertions and more deletions.

This clone has more than one count but fewer than ten. What it recognizes is unknown. The sequenced template was cDNA made from the entire isolated RNA. Sequencing was performed with immunoSEQ multiplex PCR; in TCRdb, only in-frame clones are kept and a portion is missing. The table has under 150,000 clones, 48% seen once. The CDR3 runs 13 residues. V dropped 5 bases and J dropped 8 bases, with 13 bases sitting between them. From germline, CDR1 is SGHTA and CDR2 FQGNSA. The receptor was derived from a young man in good health. Source material: Tregs from blood. The gene calls are TRBV7-2 and TRBJ2-1; D gene unclear. The CDR3, as DNA: TGTGCCAGCAGCGTTCAAACCCGGGATGAGCAGTTCTTC. Translated, it gives CASSVQTRDEQFF.